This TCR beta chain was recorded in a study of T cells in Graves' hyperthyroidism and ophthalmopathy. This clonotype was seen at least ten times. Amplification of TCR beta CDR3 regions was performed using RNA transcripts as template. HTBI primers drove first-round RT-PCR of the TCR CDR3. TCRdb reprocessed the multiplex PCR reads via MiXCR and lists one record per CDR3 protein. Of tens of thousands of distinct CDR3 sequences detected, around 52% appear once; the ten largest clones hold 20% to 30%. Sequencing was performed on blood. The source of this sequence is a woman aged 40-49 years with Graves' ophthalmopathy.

The CDR3 nucleotides are TGTGCCAGCAGCTTCGGGGGGTCCCCCTCTGGGGCCAACGTCCTGACTTTC. It is translated as CASSFGGSPSGANVLTF. This chain uses TRBV7-2 with TRBJ2-6; 7 nucleotides agree with TRBD2. After removal of 3 bases from V and 0 bases from J, the junction contained 5 bases not matched to a gene. CDR1 and CDR2 from the germline V gene are SGHTA and FQGNSA. The CDR3 length is 17 residues.